The T cell receptor beta chain described here comes from a study of shared clonotypes between healthy human individuals. Study background: Each donor's CD4 naive and CD4 memory cells filled three plates apiece, CD8 naive two, and CD8 memory one.

Sequencing was performed with immunoSEQ multiplex PCR; in TCRdb, only in-frame clones are kept and a portion is missing. The sample carries roughly 1.5 million clones, 98% recorded once. Study-level points and caveats: All-four-donor shared clonotypes had higher generation probabilities than non-shared clonotypes did. Only blood samples were collected, and tissue repertoires likely differ.

Note on this clone: The antigen remains unidentified.

The germline V gene has CDR1 KGHSH and CDR2 LQKENI. The CDR3 length is 13 residues. The ends lost 3 bases at V and 6 bases at J; junction bases unmatched: 3. The rearrangement uses TRBV18 and TRBJ1-1; TRBD1 agrees at 8 bases. The receptor was derived from a young man in good health. Sequenced material: naive CD4+ T cells sorted from blood. As for subset: CD45RA+ positively selected. The CDR3 loop reads CASSPEQGAEAFF. The CDR3 DNA sequence: TGTGCCAGCTCACCGGAACAGGGGGCTGAAGCTTTCTTT.